One and the same sample provided the 10 T cell receptor beta chains below, sequenced in a study of blood T cell repertoires in COVID-19. Clones were sequenced by immunoSEQ multiplex PCR, and TCRdb holds only the in-frame ones, with some missing. The sample consists of a few hundred thousand clones, roughly 81% of them appearing once. The sequenced sample was PBMCs or T cells enriched from blood (not recorded which). These receptors came from a woman in her forties or fifties who had been exposed to COVID-19.

This clone was seen only once. The chain links TRBV18 to TRBJ1-6; unclear D gene. V lost 3 bases and J lost 8, with 11 bases in between. Germline V gene data show CDR1 as KGHSH and CDR2 as LQKENI. The CDR3 is 14 residues long. The CDR3 loop is CASSPKAGDSPLHF. The CDR3 bases are TGTGCCAGCTCACCCAAGGCTGGAGATTCACCCCTCCACTTT.

A note on this clone: In the same sample, other DNA sequences code for this CDR3. The chain recombines TRBV18 with TRBJ1-5; 7 nucleotides align to TRBD1. Trimming at V came to 4 bases and at J to 3 bases, leaving 3 bases not matched to a gene. CDR1 is KGHSH, CDR2 LQKENI, per germline. The CDR3 totals 14 residues. The CDR3 region has the DNA TGTGCCAGCTCACTCGACAGGGTCAATCAGCCCCAGCATTTT. As protein: CASSLDRVNQPQHF.

The chain is built from TRBV7-9 and TRBJ1-1; 12 nucleotides match TRBD1. V was clipped by 3 bases and J by 3 bases; unmatched bases: 11. Germline CDR1 reads SEHNR; CDR2 reads FQNEAQ (reference sequence). The CDR3 loop spans 18 amino acids. CDR3 sequence (DNA): TGTGCCAGCAGCTTGCCCCCGGGACAGGGGGCGAGGGACACTGAAGCTTTCTTT. Protein sequence: CASSLPPGQGARDTEAFF.

This clone is a singleton in its sample. The rearrangement links TRBV6-5 to TRBJ2-2, with 9 nucleotides matching TRBD1. With 4 bases clipped from V and 5 bases from J, the junction kept 5 bases outside the gene matches. Germline V gives CDR1 MNHEY, CDR2 SVGAGI. The CDR3 covers 15 residues. The CDR3 region is CASSLGQGRTGELFF. CDR3 bases: TGTGCCAGCAGTTTGGGACAGGGTCGGACCGGGGAGCTGTTTTTT.

V and J are TRBV10-1 and TRBJ2-3; D not certain. Germline V gene lookup returns CDR1 WNHNN and CDR2 SYGVQD (reference sequence). Trimming took 4 bases from V and 13 from J, leaving 6 bases between them. This CDR3 is 9 amino acids long. The CDR3 nucleotides are TGCGCCAGCAGTGCGCAGGAGTATTTT. Translation: CASSAQEYF.

V gene TRBV29-1 combines with J gene TRBJ1-1; 7 bases are shared with TRBD1. The junction had 9 bases not matched to a gene; V was cut back by 7 bases and J by 4 bases. CDR3 length: 13 amino acids. CDR1 is SQVTM, CDR2 ANQGSEA, per germline. The CDR3 nucleotides are TGCAGCGCCGGGACAGCTTGGGGCACTGAAGCTTTCTTT. Translation gives CSAGTAWGTEAFF. The full variable domain, completed using reference TRBV29-1 and TRBJ1-1, is SAVISQKPSRDICQRGTSLTIQCQVDSQVTMMFWYRQQPGQSLTLIATANQGSEATYESGFVIDKFPISRPNLTFSTLTVSNMSPEDSSIYLCSAGTAWGTEAFFGQGTRLTVV.

The chain couples TRBV5-1 to TRBJ2-5, with TRBD1 identical over 7 bases. This CDR3 comprises 16 residues. The trim removed 2 bases at V and 2 bases at J, leaving 9 bases unmatched. Per the germline V gene, CDR1 is SGHRS and CDR2 is YFSETQ. Here the CDR3 reads CASSFPGQVGQETQYF. The CDR3 DNA reads as TGCGCCAGCAGCTTTCCAGGACAGGTGGGGCAAGAGACCCAGTACTTC.

The chain uses TRBV27 and TRBJ2-3, with TRBD2 as a possible D gene (6 bases). Deletions cut 2 bases from V and 6 bases from J, with 12 bases between. CDR3 length: 14 amino acids. Looked up from germline, CDR1 is MNHEY and CDR2 is SMNVEV (reference sequence). CDR3 amino acids: CASSLVWGRDTQYF. The CDR3 DNA reads as TGTGCCAGCAGTTTAGTCTGGGGGAGGGATACGCAGTATTTT.

The chain combines TRBV13 with TRBJ2-5, with 10 bases matching TRBD1. The CDR3 covers 18 residues. Germline V gene data show CDR1 as PRHDT and CDR2 as FYEKMQ (reference sequence). V gave up 5 bases and J gave up 2 bases; unmatched junction bases: 14. CDR3 coding DNA: TGTGCCAGCAGCCCCGTATCTTTGACAGGGGGCCTACAAGAGACCCAGTACTTC. It is translated as CASSPVSLTGGLQETQYF. Complete variable domain (other parts from reference TRBV13 and TRBJ2-5): AAGVIQSPRHLIKEKRETATLKCYPIPRHDTVYWYQQGPGQDPQFLISFYEKMQSDKGSIPDRFSAQQFSDYHSELNMSSLELGDSALYFCASSPVSLTGGLQETQYFGPGTRLLVL.

The V and J genes are TRBV5-6 and TRBJ2-7, with 7 bases aligning to TRBD1. The ends lost 4 bases at V and 4 bases at J; junction bases unmatched: 8. CDR3 length equals 14 residues. Per the germline V gene, CDR1 is SGHDT and CDR2 is YYEEEE. For the CDR3, the DNA is TGTGCCAGCAGCGTGACAGGGCGTGCGTACGAGCAGTACTTC. Its translation: CASSVTGRAYEQYF.